Presented here are 10 T cell receptor beta chains from one specimen sequenced in a study of shared clonotypes between healthy human individuals. TCRdb's copy holds only in-frame clones and misses some; the assay was immunoSEQ multiplex PCR. The data hold roughly 86,000 clones, with almost 70% observed a single time. The sample consisted of memory CD8+ T cells sorted from blood. Subset of the sample: CD45RO+ cells pooled with CCR7-negative TemRA cells. Receptors were obtained from a man aged 30 to 45 in good health.

This clone has just one count. J is TRBJ2-4 and V is TRBV11-2; TRBD1 matches 10 bases. Germline V gene sequence: CDR1 SGHAT, CDR2 FQNNGV. The CDR3 runs to 17 residues. V gave up 5 bases and J gave up 0 bases; unmatched junction bases: 7. In DNA, the CDR3 is TGTGCCAGCAGCGCAAGGACAGGGGGGGTAGCCAAAAACATTCAGTACTTC. This codes for CASSARTGGVAKNIQYF.

This chain connects TRBV27 to TRBJ2-7; 7 bases agree with TRBD2. Germline-derived CDR1 and CDR2 are MNHEY and SMNVEV (reference sequence). The junction had 4 bases not matched to a gene; V was cut back by 5 bases and J by 0 bases. This CDR3 region has 14 residues. CDR3 DNA sequence: TGTGCCAGCAGTGCGGCGGGGGTCTCCTACGAGCAGTACTTC. Encoded protein: CASSAAGVSYEQYF.

The J gene is TRBJ2-7, the V gene TRBV14; 9 bases are a match to TRBD1. Germline CDR1 is SGHDN and CDR2 is FVKESK. The CDR3 is 15 amino acids. Trimming removed 5 bases from V and 6 bases from J; junction bases left unmatched: 11. The CDR3 coding sequence is TGTGCCAGCAGCGCCGGGAGGACAGGGGAGTTCGAGCAGTACTTC. It codes for CASSAGRTGEFEQYF.

This chain uses TRBV5-1 with TRBJ2-7; 9 bases line up with TRBD2. CDR3 length equals 15 residues. Germline V gene sequence: CDR1 SGHRS, CDR2 YFSETQ. Trimming removed 0 bases from V and 3 bases from J; junction bases left unmatched: 4. The CDR3: CASSLDGTSFYEQYF. CDR3 nucleotides: TGCGCCAGCAGCTTGGACGGGACTAGCTTCTACGAGCAGTACTTC.

The chain employs TRBV7-8 and TRBJ2-7; D perhaps matches TRBD1 (6 bases). From germline, CDR1 is SGHVS and CDR2 FQNEAQ. The CDR3 extends over 15 amino acids. V lost 1 base and J 1 base, leaving 11 bases between the germline ends. CDR3 residues: CASSLGPGESYEQYF. DNA of the CDR3: TGTGCCAGCAGCTTAGGCCCAGGGGAGTCCTACGAGCAGTACTTC.

The rearrangement joins TRBV4-1 to TRBJ2-7; TRBD2 agrees at 11 bases. The CDR3 runs 18 residues. V gave up 2 bases and J gave up 2 bases; unmatched junction bases: 11. Germline CDR1 is MGHRA and CDR2 is YSYEKL. The CDR3 region is CASSQLDFLAGGAYEQYF. The CDR3 coding sequence is TGCGCCAGCAGCCAACTAGATTTTCTAGCGGGAGGAGCCTACGAGCAGTACTTC.

The rearrangement joins TRBV18 to TRBJ2-7; 7 nucleotides align to TRBD1. CDR1 and CDR2 (germline): KGHSH, LQKENI. There are 14 residues in the CDR3. J gave up 6 bases and V 4 bases, and 9 bases lay outside the gene matches. The CDR3 here is CASSLYRDSREQYF. CDR3 coding DNA: TGTGCCAGCTCACTATACCGGGACAGCCGCGAGCAGTACTTC.

The chain combines TRBV28 with TRBJ2-1, with no clear D. The V end lost 1 base, the J end lost 15 bases, and 19 bases lay between the germline ends. The CDR3 is made up of 14 amino acids. Germline-derived CDR1 and CDR2 are MDHEN and SYDVKM. The DNA of the CDR3 is TGTGCCAGCAGTTTATATCGCCCTGTACAATCTCGGTTCTTC. This codes for CASSLYRPVQSRFF. Drawing the rest from reference TRBV28 and TRBJ2-1, the complete variable domain is DVKVTQSSRYLVKRTGEKVFLECVQDMDHENMFWYRQDPGLGLRLIYFSYDVKMKEKGDIPEGYSVSREKKERFSLILESASTNQTSMYLCASSLYRPVQSRFFGPGTRLTVL.

The chain links TRBV9 to TRBJ2-5, with TRBD2 identical over 10 bases. The CDR3 loop spans 18 amino acids. Germline V gene lookup returns CDR1 SGDLS and CDR2 YYNGEE. J gave up 1 base and V 0 bases, and 9 bases lay outside the gene matches. The CDR3 here is CASSVGGGTSGTQETQYF. CDR3 in DNA: TGTGCCAGCAGCGTAGGAGGTGGAACTAGCGGGACCCAAGAGACCCAGTACTTC.

This chain uses TRBV4-1 with TRBJ1-1, with TRBD1 matching over 7 bases. Germline lookup yields CDR1 MGHRA and CDR2 YSYEKL. Trimming took 0 bases from V and 8 from J; bases not matched to a gene: 6. The CDR3 is 14 amino acids. The CDR3 DNA reads as TGCGCCAGCAGCCAAGAAGGGAGGGACAGCGAAGCTTTCTTT. The encoded protein is CASSQEGRDSEAFF.